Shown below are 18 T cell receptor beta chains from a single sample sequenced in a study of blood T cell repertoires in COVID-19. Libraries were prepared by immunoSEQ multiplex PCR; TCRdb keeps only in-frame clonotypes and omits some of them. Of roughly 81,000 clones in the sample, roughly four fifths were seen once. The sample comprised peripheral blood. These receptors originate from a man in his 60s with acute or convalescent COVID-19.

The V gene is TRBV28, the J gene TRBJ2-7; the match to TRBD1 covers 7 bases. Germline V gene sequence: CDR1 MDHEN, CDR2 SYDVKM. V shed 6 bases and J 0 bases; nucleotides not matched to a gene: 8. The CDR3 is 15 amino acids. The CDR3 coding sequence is TGTGCCAGCAGAACCGGGACAGTGAGCTCCTACGAGCAGTACTTC. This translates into CASRTGTVSSYEQYF.

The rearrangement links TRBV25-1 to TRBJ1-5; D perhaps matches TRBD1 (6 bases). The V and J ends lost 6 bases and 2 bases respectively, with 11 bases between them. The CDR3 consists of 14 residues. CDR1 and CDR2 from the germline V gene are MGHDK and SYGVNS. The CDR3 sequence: CASRGDTGNQPQHF. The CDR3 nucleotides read TGTGCCAGCAGGGGGGACACTGGCAATCAGCCCCAGCATTTT.

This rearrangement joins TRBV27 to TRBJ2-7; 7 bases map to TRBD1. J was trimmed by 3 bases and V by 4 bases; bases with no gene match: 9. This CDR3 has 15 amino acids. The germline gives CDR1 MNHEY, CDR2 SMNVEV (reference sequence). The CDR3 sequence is CASSSPGQSRYEQYF. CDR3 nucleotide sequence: TGTGCCAGCAGTTCTCCGGGACAGTCGCGCTACGAGCAGTACTTC.

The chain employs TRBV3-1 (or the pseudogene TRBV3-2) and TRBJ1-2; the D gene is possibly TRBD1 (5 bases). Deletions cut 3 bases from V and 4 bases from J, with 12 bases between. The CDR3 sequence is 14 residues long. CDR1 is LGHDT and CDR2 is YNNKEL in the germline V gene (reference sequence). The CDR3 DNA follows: TGTGCCAGCAGCCAGGACAATCAGGGCTATGGCTACACCTTC. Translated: CASSQDNQGYGYTF.

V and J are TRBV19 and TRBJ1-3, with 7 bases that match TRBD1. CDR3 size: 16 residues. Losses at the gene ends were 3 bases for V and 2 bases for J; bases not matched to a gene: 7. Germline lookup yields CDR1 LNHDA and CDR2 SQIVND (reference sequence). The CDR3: CASSIPGTAAGNTIYF. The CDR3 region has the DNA TGTGCCAGTAGTATCCCCGGGACAGCGGCTGGAAACACCATATATTTT.

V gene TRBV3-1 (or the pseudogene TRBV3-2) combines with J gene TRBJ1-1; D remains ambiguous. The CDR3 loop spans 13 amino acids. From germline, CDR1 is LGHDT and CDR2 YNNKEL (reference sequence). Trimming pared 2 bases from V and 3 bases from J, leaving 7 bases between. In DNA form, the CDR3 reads TGTGCCAGCAGCCAAAAACACGACACTGAAGCTTTCTTT. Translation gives CASSQKHDTEAFF.

The CDR3 region is CASQTGATNEKLFF. The CDR3 region has the DNA TGTGCCAGCCAAACGGGGGCAACTAATGAAAAACTGTTTTTT. The chain combines TRBV19 with TRBJ1-4, with a tentative D call TRBD1 (5 bases). The germline V gene encodes CDR1 LNHDA and CDR2 SQIVND (reference sequence). This CDR3 comprises 14 residues. V lost 9 bases to trimming and J lost 0 bases, with 11 bases between them. Full variable domain (remainder filled in from reference TRBV19 and TRBJ1-4): DGGITQSPKYLFRKEGQNVTLSCEQNLNHDAMYWYRQDPGQGLRLIYYSQIVNDFQKGDIAEGYSVSREKKESFPLTVTSAQKNPTAFYLCASQTGATNEKLFFGSGTQLSVL.

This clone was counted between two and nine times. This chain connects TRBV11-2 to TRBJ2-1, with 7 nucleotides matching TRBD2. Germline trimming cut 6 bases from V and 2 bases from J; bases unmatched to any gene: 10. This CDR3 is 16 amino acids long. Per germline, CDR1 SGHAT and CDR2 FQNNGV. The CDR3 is CASSPPGLAAYNEQFF. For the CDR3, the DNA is TGTGCCAGCAGTCCCCCAGGGCTAGCGGCCTACAATGAGCAGTTCTTC.

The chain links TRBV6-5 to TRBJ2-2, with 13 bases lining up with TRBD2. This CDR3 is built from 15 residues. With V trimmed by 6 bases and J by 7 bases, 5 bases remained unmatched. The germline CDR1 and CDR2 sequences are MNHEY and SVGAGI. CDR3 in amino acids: CASRLAGGPNGELFF. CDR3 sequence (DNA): TGTGCCAGCAGACTAGCGGGGGGGCCTAACGGGGAGCTGTTTTTT.

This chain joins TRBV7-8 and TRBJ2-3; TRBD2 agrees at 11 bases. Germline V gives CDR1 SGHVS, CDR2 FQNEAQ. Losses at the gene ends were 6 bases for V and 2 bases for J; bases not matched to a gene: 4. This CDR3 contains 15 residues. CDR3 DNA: TGTGCCAGCAGGACTAGCGGGGACGTCACAGATACGCAGTATTTT. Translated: CASRTSGDVTDTQYF.

The CDR3 spells CASSLRGGNQPQHF. The CDR3 bases are TGTGCCAGCAGTTTACGGGGGGGCAATCAGCCCCAGCATTTT. The V and J genes are TRBV27 and TRBJ1-5; D may be TRBD1 (5 bases). Per the germline V gene, CDR1 is MNHEY and CDR2 is SMNVEV (reference sequence). Trimming pared 2 bases from V and 2 bases from J, leaving 7 bases between. The CDR3 is 14 residues long.

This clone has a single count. The CDR3 region has the DNA TGCGCCAGCAGCTTAAGGACTAGCGGCCAAGAGACCCAGTACTTC. Translated, it gives CASSLRTSGQETQYF. The genes are TRBV5-1 and TRBJ2-5, with TRBD2 matching 10 bases. Germline CDR1 SGHRS, CDR2 YFSETQ. The CDR3 has 15 residues. Trimming removed 2 bases from V and 1 base from J; junction bases left unmatched: 2.

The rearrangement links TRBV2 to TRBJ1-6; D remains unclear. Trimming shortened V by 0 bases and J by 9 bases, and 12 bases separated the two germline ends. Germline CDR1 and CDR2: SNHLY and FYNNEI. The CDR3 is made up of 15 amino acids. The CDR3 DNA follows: TGTGCCAGCAGTGAAGCATCGCAGTCCAGTTCACCCCTCCACTTT. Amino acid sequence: CASSEASQSSSPLHF. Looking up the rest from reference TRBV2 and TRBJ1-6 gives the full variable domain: EPEVTQTPSHQVTQMGQEVILRCVPISNHLYFYWYRQILGQKVEFLVSFYNNEISEKSEIFDDQFSVERPDGSNFTLKIRSTKLEDSAMYFCASSEASQSSSPLHFGNGTRLTVT.

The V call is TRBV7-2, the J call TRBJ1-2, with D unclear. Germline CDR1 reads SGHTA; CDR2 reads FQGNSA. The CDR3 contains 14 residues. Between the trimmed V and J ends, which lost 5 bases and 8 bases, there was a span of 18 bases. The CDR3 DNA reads TGTGCCAGCAGCCCTAGTACCGGTATAGGCGGCTACACCTTC. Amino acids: CASSPSTGIGGYTF.

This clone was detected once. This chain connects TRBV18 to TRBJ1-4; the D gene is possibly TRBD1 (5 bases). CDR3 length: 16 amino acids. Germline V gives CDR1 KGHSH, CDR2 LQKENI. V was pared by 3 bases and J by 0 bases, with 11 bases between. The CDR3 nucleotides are TGTGCCAGCTCACCCCGGACAACTGCAACTAATGAAAAACTGTTTTTT. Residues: CASSPRTTATNEKLFF.

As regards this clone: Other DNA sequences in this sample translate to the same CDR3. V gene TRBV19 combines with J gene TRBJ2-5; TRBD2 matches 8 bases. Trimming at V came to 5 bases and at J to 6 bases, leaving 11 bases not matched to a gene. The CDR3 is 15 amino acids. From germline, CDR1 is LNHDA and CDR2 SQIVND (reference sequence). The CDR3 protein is CASSPRGAGGKTQYF. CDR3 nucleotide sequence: TGTGCCAGTAGTCCCCGGGGGGCGGGGGGTAAGACCCAGTACTTC.

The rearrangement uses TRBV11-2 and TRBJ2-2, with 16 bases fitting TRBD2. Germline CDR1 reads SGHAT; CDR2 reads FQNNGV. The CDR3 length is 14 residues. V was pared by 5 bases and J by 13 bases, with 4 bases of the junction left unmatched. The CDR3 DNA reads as TGTGCCAGCAGCGGGACTAGCGGGGGGGCTAGGCTGTTTTTT. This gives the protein CASSGTSGGARLFF. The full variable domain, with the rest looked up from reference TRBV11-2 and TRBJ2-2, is EAGVAQSPRYKIIEKRQSVAFWCNPISGHATLYWYQQILGQGPKLLIQFQNNGVVDDSQLPKDRFSAERLKGVDSTLKIQPAKLEDSAVYLCASSGTSGGARLFFGEGSRLTVL.

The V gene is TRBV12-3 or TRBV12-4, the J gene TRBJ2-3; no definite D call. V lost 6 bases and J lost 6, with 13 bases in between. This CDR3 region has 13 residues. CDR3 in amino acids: CASSPNSGDTQYF. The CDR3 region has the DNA TGTGCCAGCAGCCCTAACAGTGGGGATACGCAGTATTTT.